Listed here is a single T cell receptor (beta chain). What it binds is unknown. As for the donors, each was a healthy bone marrow donor. The PCR was carried out with 60 Vbeta primers and 13 Jbeta primers. Sequencing was performed with immunoSEQ multiplex PCR; in TCRdb, only in-frame clones are kept and a portion is missing. The sample carries over 100,000 clones, approximately 70% recorded once. The source of the sample is a study of cytomegalovirus exposure and HLA in healthy donors. For the study at large: In terms of ancestry, the Caucasian-associated cluster contained more than 65% of the roughly 400 genotyped donors.

Trimming took off 0 bases at V and 1 base at J, with 4 bases between the two ends. The CDR3 covers 15 residues. Germline V gene data show CDR1 as SGHTA and CDR2 as FQGTGA. Overall study results and limits: Immune exposure information available was restricted to CMV serostatus. There were over 150 TCR beta chains listed as cytomegalovirus-associated.

The sequenced sample consisted of PBMCs. The TCR was taken from a man under 40 in good health and CMV-seropositive. The chain is built from TRBV7-3 and TRBJ2-6; no firm D call. CDR3 DNA: TGTGCCAGCAGCTTAACGAGGTCTGGGGCCAACGTCCTGACTTTC. Its translation: CASSLTRSGANVLTF. Full variable domain (remainder filled in from reference TRBV7-3 and TRBJ2-6): GAGVSQTPSNKVTEKGKYVELRCDPISGHTALYWYRQSLGQGPEFLIYFQGTGAADDSGLPNDRFFAVRPEGSVSTLKIQRTERGDSAVYLCASSLTRSGANVLTFGAGSRLTVL.